The T cell receptor beta chain under discussion was sequenced for a study of neurological immune-mediated disorders. Whole-study findings and limits: HTLV-1-associated myelopathy had the most TCR clonal expansion, whereas multiple sclerosis had the least (lower than in healthy controls). Sharing of CDR3 amino acid sequences among expanded clones across subjects was absent, suggesting private repertoires in all groups.

Note on this clonotype: Antigen specificity is unknown.

Every sequencing run returned over 190 million TCR-beta sequences, which were derived from 15-18 subjects. TCRdb independently ran MiXCR on the 5' RACE reads; one entry per CDR3 protein. The table lists about 90,000 distinct CDR3 sequences, less than 15% of them singletons. Time point reported: longitudinal time-point 2. V was clipped by 4 bases and J by 0 bases, with 34 bases between them. This CDR3 region has 23 residues. The source material was PBMCs. The J gene is TRBJ2-1, the V gene TRBV12-3 or TRBV12-4; tentative D call: TRBD1 (6 bases). This receptor was taken from a female donor with HTLV-1-associated myelopathy (HAM/TSP). The CDR3 here is CASSSPIERDIPSRPPSYNEQFF. CDR3 nucleotide sequence: TGTGCCAGCAGTTCCCCCATAGAAAGGGACATTCCGTCTCGCCCACCCTCCTACAATGAGCAGTTCTTC.